This T cell receptor beta chain was documented in a study of regulatory T cells in long-lasting Graves disease. Only a few counts were recorded for this clonotype. iRepertoire HTBI primers and Arm-PCR of CDR3 regions built TCR beta libraries. TCRdb used MiXCR to reprocess the multiplex PCR reads, holding one entry per CDR3 protein. The profile shows 700,000 or so distinct CDR3 sequences, about 30% of them singletons. Time point denoted: persistent/refractory GD, antithyroid drugs over 5 years with positive TRAb. RNA extracted from PBMCs served as the sequencing template. V shed 2 bases and J shed 8 bases, with 12 bases lying between them. CDR3 length equals 13 residues. Per germline, CDR1 SGHVS and CDR2 FNYEAQ.

The V and J genes are TRBV7-6 and TRBJ1-1; D not resolved. The TCR was taken from a female donor with Graves disease. Sequencing was performed on peripheral blood mononuclear cells (PBMCs), taken when the disease was refractory, from a patient treated with antithyroid drugs. Here the CDR3 reads CASSLQRDGEAFF. The CDR3 DNA sequence: TGTGCCAGCAGCTTACAAAGGGATGGGGAAGCTTTCTTT.